Shown below are 7 T cell receptor beta chains from a single sample sequenced in a study of CD8+ T cells in alopecia areata. RNA extraction was followed by reverse transcription into cDNA, which acted as the sequencing template. Generated by immunoSEQ multiplex PCR, the TCRdb table keeps only in-frame clones and is missing some. The record shows around 290,000 clones for this sample, with no singletons present. Cells that came from pooled cutaneous lymph nodes were sorted using CD4, CD8alpha, NKG2D, NKG2ACE and other markers. The sample consisted of CD4+ T cells sorted from a lymph node. These receptor sequences come from a C3H/HeJ mouse with alopecia areata. This line is of MHC haplotype H2-k.

This clone was picked up a small number of times. Mouse gene names and germline throughout. The read finishes 4 residues shy of the CDR3 end, and the germline J gene is used to complete it. The chain links TRBV19 to TRBJ1-1; 8 bases match TRBD1. This CDR3 spans 15 amino acids. Germline values: CDR1 FNHDT, CDR2 SITEND (reference sequence). J lost 4 bases, V lost 0 bases, and 5 bases had no gene match. CDR3 region: CASSIGTGKGTEVFF. The DNA read from the CDR3 is TGTGCCAGCAGTATAGGGACAGGGAAGGGCACA.

Of note for this clone: Germline and genes here are mouse. The CDR3 end lies 4 residues beyond the end of the read and is filled in from the germline J gene. This chain joins TRBV13-1 and TRBJ1-1; D possibly corresponds to TRBD1 (5 bases). The CDR3 totals 12 residues. CDR1 is NSHNY, CDR2 SYGAGN, per germline. V gave up 4 bases and J gave up 3 bases, with 7 bases separating them. This CDR3 reads CASSQGYTEVFF. CDR3 DNA, as far as it was read: TGTGCCAGCAGTCAGGGTTACACA.

A remark on this clone: Gene names follow the mouse nomenclature. The read terminates 4 residues ahead of where the CDR3 ends, so the germline J gene completes it. Within the sample, other DNA sequences also encode this same CDR3. This chain joins TRBV1 and TRBJ2-3, with D possibly called TRBD1 or TRBD2 (5 bases each). This CDR3 has 14 residues. Trimming removed 1 base from V and 3 bases from J, with 8 bases in between. Germline CDR1 reads NSQYPW; CDR2 reads LRSPGD (reference sequence). CDR3 protein: CTCSAGGGAETLYF. The sequenced part of the CDR3 DNA is TGCACCTGCAGTGCAGGGGGCGGCGCAGAA.

This clone was observed many times. The genes and germline here are from mouse. Sequencing ends 4 residues short of the CDR3 end; the germline J gene provides the rest. This chain joins TRBV17 and TRBJ2-1; D gene ambiguous. The CDR3 has 13 amino acids. Trimming removed 3 bases at V and 4 bases at J, with 7 bases between. The germline CDR1 and CDR2 sequences are MNHDT and YYDKIL. The CDR3 spells CASSRARYAEQFF. CDR3 bases read: TGTGCTAGCAGTAGGGCCAGGTATGCT.

Concerning this clone itself: Gene names refer to mouse genes. The read halts 4 residues ahead of the CDR3 end, with the missing end drawn from the germline J gene. The rearrangement links TRBV29 to TRBJ2-4, with a weak D call TRBD1 (5 bases). Trimming pared 3 bases from V and 2 bases from J, leaving 6 bases between. Germline CDR1 MSHET, CDR2 SYDVDS. This CDR3 spans 13 amino acids. CDR3 protein: CASSLTDQNTLYF. The sequenced CDR3 bases are TGTGCTAGCAGTTTGACAGATCAAAAC.

Notes on this clone: This sequence may be a read error, since a much larger clone differs from it by one base. Gene labels here are mouse ones. The read comes to an end 4 residues before the CDR3 does, leaving the germline J gene to fill in the end. The chain links TRBV19 to TRBJ1-2, with D uncertain. The CDR3 length is 13 residues. Trimming took 4 bases from V and 0 from J, leaving 7 bases between them. Looked up from germline, CDR1 is FNHDT and CDR2 is SITEND (reference sequence). The CDR3 spells CASSHQANSDYTF. Incomplete CDR3 DNA: TGTGCCAGCAGTCATCAGGCAAACTCC.

This clone has more than one count but fewer than ten. The genes are named according to mouse. The read is 4 residues too short to cover the CDR3 end, so that end is filled in from the germline J gene. The chain couples TRBV29 to TRBJ2-3, with 7 bases matching TRBD1. The CDR3 has 15 residues. The V segment lost 4 bases and the J segment 2 bases; nucleotides outside the gene matches: 6. CDR1 and CDR2 (germline): MSHET, SYDVDS. The DNA read from the CDR3 is TGTGCTAGCAGTTCCCGACAGGGTTTTGCAGAA. Translating it yields CASSSRQGFAE. The CDR3, in full, reads CASSSRQGFAETLYF.